The T cell receptor beta chain described here comes from a study of T cell responses to AZD1222 COVID-19 vaccine. About the study: Combined were second doses at about 4 or about 12 weeks. Points from the study as a whole: Nearly half of spike-specific TCRs reportedly target unmutated variant regions.

With V trimmed by 5 bases and J by 3 bases, 2 bases remained unmatched. The length of the CDR3 is 13 residues. Some clones are missing from TCRdb's copy, which holds only in-frame ones; the method was immunoSEQ multiplex PCR. The sample shows tens of thousands of clones, roughly 88% of them seen only once. For this clone: Its antigen is still unknown.

This sequence originates from an adult in good health. The chain recombines TRBV12-3 or TRBV12-4 with TRBJ1-1; 8 nucleotides match TRBD1. The material sequenced was peripheral blood, taken on day 0 of AZD1222 vaccination. The DNA of the CDR3 is TGTGCCAGCAGTGACAGGGGCGACACTGAAGCTTTCTTT. This codes for CASSDRGDTEAFF.